A single sample gave rise to the 29 T cell receptor beta chains below, sequenced in a study of shared clonotypes between healthy human individuals (dated by TCRdb to 2018 to 2020). Library construction relied on the immunoSEQ multiplex PCR assay. This is the immuneACCESS table as TCRdb keeps it, with only in-frame sequences that have V and J called. A part of the clones is gone; compared with another copy, unresolved V genes explain less than half, and the rest is unexplained. The sample records about 710,000 clones, 73% of which are singletons. The leading ten clones occupy around 1.7% of the sample. Sequencing input: memory CD4+ T cells sorted from blood. What the cell subset or site label conveys for this sample: CD45RA-negative fraction. The receptors stem from a woman aged 25 to 39 in good health.

The sample holds one count of this clone. The rearrangement links TRBV18 to TRBJ2-5; D gene uncertain. The CDR3 extends over 13 amino acids. V was pared by 6 bases and J by 2 bases, with 10 bases between. Germline assignment: CDR1 KGHSH and CDR2 LQKENI. Written as DNA, the CDR3 is TGTGCCAGCTCCCTAGGTCGGCAAGAGACCCAGTACTTC. Encoded protein: CASSLGRQETQYF.

The gene calls are TRBV4-1 and TRBJ1-6; tentatively, D is TRBD1 (6 bases). This CDR3 contains 15 residues. Germline loops: CDR1 MGHRA, CDR2 YSYEKL. V dropped 4 bases and J dropped 7 bases, with 14 bases sitting between them. The CDR3 DNA reads TGCGCCAGCAGCCGGCAACAGGGCGAGAATTCACCCCTCCACTTT. It yields the protein CASSRQQGENSPLHF.

The sample holds one count of this clone. This chain's CDR3 is CASSSRHRGEGVPEAFF. The CDR3 DNA sequence: TGTGCCAGCAGCTCCCGACACAGGGGCGAGGGAGTCCCTGAAGCTTTCTTT. The V and J genes are TRBV27 and TRBJ1-1; TRBD1 matches at 7 bases. V lost 6 bases and J lost 6; bases outside the gene matches: 19. This CDR3 is 17 amino acids long. Germline CDR1 and CDR2: MNHEY and SMNVEV (reference sequence).

V gene TRBV6-4 combines with J gene TRBJ1-1; D remains ambiguous. V was trimmed by 2 bases and J by 2 bases, leaving 12 bases between them. The germline V gene has CDR1 MRHNA and CDR2 SNTAGT. The CDR3 spans 15 residues. For the CDR3, the DNA is TGTGCCAGCAGTGACGAATACAGCCGAAACACTGAAGCTTTCTTT. Amino acids: CASSDEYSRNTEAFF.

This clone was counted at least ten times. The CDR3 DNA reads TGCGCCAGCAGCATCGAGGGAGGAGAGACCCAGTACTTC. As protein: CASSIEGGETQYF. The chain has TRBV5-1 and TRBJ2-5; maybe TRBD2 (6 bases). The germline V and J ends were trimmed by 4 bases and 4 bases, with 11 bases remaining between them. This CDR3 spans 13 amino acids. Germline V CDR1 and CDR2: SGHRS, YFSETQ.

This clone was seen a few times. The chain employs TRBV7-6 and TRBJ2-7; tentative D call: TRBD1 (6 bases). Germline V CDR1 and CDR2: SGHVS, FNYEAQ. This CDR3 has 16 amino acids. Deletions cut 1 base from V and 1 base from J, with 14 bases between. CDR3 bases: TGTGCCAGCAGCTTAGGGAACAGGGAAAGGTCCTACGAGCAGTACTTC. This translates into CASSLGNRERSYEQYF.

The genes are TRBV20-1 and TRBJ2-1; D gene ambiguous. This CDR3 comprises 11 residues. V was pared by 6 bases and J by 10 bases, with 13 bases between. Germline V CDR1 and CDR2: DFQATT, SNEGSKA (reference sequence). The CDR3 loop reads CSASSRREQFF. The CDR3 bases are TGCAGTGCCTCCTCCAGGCGGGAGCAGTTCTTC.

This rearrangement joins TRBV10-1 to TRBJ1-3; D is uncertain. CDR1 and CDR2 from the germline V gene are WNHNN and SYGVQD (reference sequence). The CDR3 runs to 13 residues. The V gene lost 7 bases and the J gene lost 0 bases, with 7 bases spanning the gap. The CDR3 here is CASNDGSGNTIYF. The CDR3 DNA reads TGCGCCAGCAATGACGGCTCTGGAAACACCATATATTTT.

The rearrangement uses TRBV19 and TRBJ2-3; TRBD2 matches 13 bases. Germline V lookup: CDR1 LNHDA, CDR2 SQIVND (reference sequence). V was clipped by 7 bases and J by 0 bases; unmatched bases: 1. This CDR3 is 15 amino acids long. CDR3 sequence reads: CASKLAGGSTDTQYF. The CDR3 DNA reads TGTGCCAGTAAACTAGCGGGAGGGAGCACAGATACGCAGTATTTT.

The CDR3, as DNA: TGTGCCAGCACCCGAGATGGCAGCATCTATGGCTACACCTTC. Translated: CASTRDGSIYGYTF. This chain connects TRBV6-1 to TRBJ1-2; no definite D call. The germline gives CDR1 MNHNS, CDR2 SASEGT. This CDR3 is 14 amino acids long. V was shortened by 7 bases and J by 4 bases, with 16 bases between the two germline ends.

The genes are TRBV6-1 and TRBJ1-1; 8 bases are a match to TRBD1. From germline, CDR1 is MNHNS and CDR2 SASEGT. This CDR3 contains 15 residues. Trimming cost V 7 bases and J 1 base; bases outside gene matches: 8. CDR3 bases: TGTGCCAGCACCCTCCCCGGACAGGGGAACACTGAAGCTTTCTTT. Translation: CASTLPGQGNTEAFF.

This clone showed up just a few times. V is TRBV19 and J is TRBJ2-1; TRBD2 matches 7 bases. Germline CDR1 LNHDA, CDR2 SQIVND (reference sequence). Trimming removed 4 bases from V and 8 bases from J; junction bases left unmatched: 11. The CDR3 has 15 amino acids. The CDR3 is CASSTGPQAGYEQFF. Written as DNA, the CDR3 is TGTGCCAGTAGTACCGGCCCTCAAGCGGGATATGAGCAGTTCTTC.

The chain joins TRBV6-5 to TRBJ1-1, with unresolved D. The CDR3 is made up of 14 amino acids. V lost 9 bases to trimming and J lost 1 base, with 15 bases between them. Germline V lookup: CDR1 MNHEY, CDR2 SVGAGI. In nucleotides, the CDR3 is TGTGCCAGTAAAAAAGGCGGACCGAACACTGAAGCTTTCTTT. Its protein product is CASKKGGPNTEAFF.

This chain uses TRBV5-1 with TRBJ2-3, with D maybe TRBD1 (6 bases). Trimming pared 4 bases from V and 2 bases from J, leaving 14 bases between. This CDR3 is 15 amino acids long. CDR1 SGHRS and CDR2 YFSETQ come from the germline V gene. CDR3 residues: CASSIRDTFTDTQYF. For the CDR3, the DNA is TGCGCCAGCAGCATCCGGGACACCTTCACAGATACGCAGTATTTT.

The V and J genes are TRBV5-1 and TRBJ1-4; 8 bases line up with TRBD1. V lost 4 bases, J lost 14 bases, and 7 bases stayed unmatched. This CDR3 spans 12 amino acids. CDR1 is SGHRS, CDR2 YFSETQ, per germline. The CDR3 DNA follows: TGCGCCAGCAGCCCGGGACAGGCAGAGCTGTTTTTT. The encoded protein is CASSPGQAELFF.

For this clone: A much larger clone differs from this one at a single base, so this may be a read error. The chain links TRBV6-5 to TRBJ2-6; D unclear. The CDR3 is 14 amino acids. The V end was cut by 6 bases, the J end by 0 bases, with 6 bases between. Germline V gives CDR1 MNHEY, CDR2 SVGAGI. For the CDR3, the DNA is TGTGCCAGCAGAGACAACTCTGGGGCCAACGTCCTGACTTTC. This encodes CASRDNSGANVLTF.

CDR3 sequence reads: CASSLWGTGSHEQYF. The CDR3 DNA is TGTGCCAGCAGTTTATGGGGGACAGGGTCCCACGAGCAGTACTTC. The V and J genes are TRBV27 and TRBJ2-7, with TRBD1 matching 9 bases. The junction had 6 bases not matched to a gene; V was cut back by 1 base and J by 5 bases. The CDR3 totals 15 residues. Looked up from germline, CDR1 is MNHEY and CDR2 is SMNVEV (reference sequence).

This clone was seen more than once but under ten times. This rearrangement joins TRBV4-1 to TRBJ1-5; TRBD1 might be the D (6 bases). This CDR3 has 15 amino acids. Trimming removed 0 bases from V and 6 bases from J, with 12 bases in between. Germline V lookup: CDR1 MGHRA, CDR2 YSYEKL. The CDR3 sequence is CASSQDIRGFQPQHF. The CDR3 DNA reads as TGCGCCAGCAGCCAAGATATCAGGGGTTTTCAGCCCCAGCATTTT.

In regard to this clone: The sample carries other DNA sequences with the same CDR3. This chain joins TRBV30 and TRBJ2-3; D gene unclear. Trimming took 0 bases from V and 3 from J, leaving 1 base between them. CDR3 length: 11 amino acids. Germline-derived CDR1 and CDR2 are GTSNPN and SVGIG (reference sequence). The CDR3 nucleotides are TGTGCCTGGAGTGTGACAGATACGCAGTATTTT. It yields the protein CAWSVTDTQYF.

This clone was seen a few times. The rearrangement uses TRBV28 and TRBJ2-7; perhaps TRBD1 as D (5 bases). The V gene's germline CDR1 is MDHEN and CDR2 SYDVKM. V was clipped by 5 bases and J by 2 bases, with 10 bases between them. This CDR3 has 13 residues. DNA of the CDR3: TGTGCCAGCAGTGCGGACATTCCCTACGAGCAGTACTTC. As protein: CASSADIPYEQYF. Full variable domain (remainder filled in from reference TRBV28 and TRBJ2-7): DVKVTQSSRYLVKRTGEKVFLECVQDMDHENMFWYRQDPGLGLRLIYFSYDVKMKEKGDIPEGYSVSREKKERFSLILESASTNQTSMYLCASSADIPYEQYFGPGTRLTVT.

The V gene is TRBV10-3, the J gene TRBJ2-7; 7 bases match TRBD1. V lost 6 bases to trimming and J lost 3 bases; unmatched junction nucleotides: 8. The germline CDR1 and CDR2 sequences are ENHRY and SYGVKD. CDR3 length: 14 residues. In nucleotides, the CDR3 is TGTGCCATCAGGTTCGACAGGGAGTACTACGAGCAGTACTTC. It encodes CAIRFDREYYEQYF.

This sequence joins TRBV4-2 and TRBJ2-7; no firm D call. This CDR3 is built from 13 residues. Trimming took 5 bases from V and 7 from J, leaving 15 bases between them. Germline-derived CDR1 and CDR2 are LGHNA and YNFKEQ. This chain's CDR3 is CASSFYPNPEQYF. CDR3 nucleotide sequence: TGTGCCAGCAGCTTCTACCCCAACCCGGAGCAGTACTTC.

The rearrangement uses TRBV29-1 and TRBJ2-1, with D tentatively TRBD1 or TRBD2 (5 bases each). The germline CDR1 and CDR2 sequences are SQVTM and ANQGSEA. This CDR3 is built from 10 residues. For the CDR3, the DNA is TGCACCCGTCTAGGGACGGGGCAGTTCTTC. Protein sequence: CTRLGTGQFF.

The chain joins TRBV10-3 to TRBJ2-3, with 8 bases that match TRBD2. Germline CDR1 reads ENHRY; CDR2 reads SYGVKD. CDR3 length: 13 residues. Trimming removed 9 bases from V and 5 bases from J; junction bases left unmatched: 7. CDR3 region: CAIQLGGEDTQYF. In nucleotides, the CDR3 is TGTGCCATTCAACTCGGGGGGGAAGATACGCAGTATTTT.

The gene calls are TRBV28 and TRBJ2-5; D may correspond to TRBD1 or TRBD2 (5 bases each). The CDR3 is 12 amino acids. Germline CDR1 is MDHEN and CDR2 is SYDVKM. V lost 6 bases, J lost 3 bases, and 8 bases lay in between. This chain's CDR3 is CASRTAEETQYF. The CDR3, as DNA: TGTGCCAGCAGGACAGCGGAAGAGACCCAGTACTTC.

The chain has TRBV2 and TRBJ1-4; possibly TRBD1 for D (5 bases). The CDR3 spans 14 residues. Germline V CDR1 and CDR2: SNHLY, FYNNEI. Trimming cost V 6 bases and J 4 bases, with 12 bases left between them. This CDR3 reads CASRRQWDNEKLFF. The CDR3 nucleotides read TGTGCCAGCAGACGACAGTGGGATAATGAAAAACTGTTTTTT.

V is TRBV5-6 and J is TRBJ2-7; TRBD2 agrees at 7 bases. Per germline, CDR1 SGHDT and CDR2 YYEEEE. The CDR3 is made up of 15 amino acids. With 4 bases clipped from V and 3 bases from J, the junction kept 10 bases outside the gene matches. CDR3 DNA sequence: TGTGCCAGCAGCCCGGTGAGTGGGAGGGGCTACGAGCAGTACTTC. It is translated as CASSPVSGRGYEQYF.

This clone was observed once. The chain recombines TRBV27 with TRBJ2-7, with 8 bases identical to TRBD1. Germline assignment: CDR1 MNHEY and CDR2 SMNVEV (reference sequence). The CDR3 spans 15 residues. V was clipped by 7 bases and J by 3 bases; unmatched bases: 11. CDR3 nucleotides: TGTGCCAGCACAGCACACGGGGACAGGAGCTACGAGCAGTACTTC. Translation gives CASTAHGDRSYEQYF.

This clone was detected many times. The V gene is TRBV27, the J gene TRBJ1-1; D remains unclear. The CDR3 spans 16 residues. The V end lost 6 bases, the J end lost 5 bases, and 22 bases lay between the germline ends. The germline V gene encodes CDR1 MNHEY and CDR2 SMNVEV (reference sequence). CDR3 protein: CASRKRGSGQTTEAFF. CDR3 coding DNA: TGTGCCAGCAGAAAGAGAGGGTCCGGGCAGACGACTGAAGCTTTCTTT.